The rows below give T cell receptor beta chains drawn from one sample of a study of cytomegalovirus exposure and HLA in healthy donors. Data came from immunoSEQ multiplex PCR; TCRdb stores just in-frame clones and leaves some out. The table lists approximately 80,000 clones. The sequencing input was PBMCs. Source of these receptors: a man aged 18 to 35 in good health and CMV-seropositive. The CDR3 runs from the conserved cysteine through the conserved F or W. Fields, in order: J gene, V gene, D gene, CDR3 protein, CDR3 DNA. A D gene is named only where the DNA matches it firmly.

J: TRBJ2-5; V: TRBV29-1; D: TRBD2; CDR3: CSQLANSETQYF; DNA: TGCAGCCAACTAGCGAATAGCGAGACCCAGTACTTC
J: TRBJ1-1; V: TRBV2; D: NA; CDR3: CASSSPGHWVEAFF; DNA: TGTGCCAGCAGTAGTCCGGGACATTGGGTTGAAGCTTTCTTT
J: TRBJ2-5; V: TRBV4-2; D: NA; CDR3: CASSQDYGSQETQYF; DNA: TGTGCCAGCAGCCAAGACTACGGGAGTCAAGAGACCCAGTACTTC
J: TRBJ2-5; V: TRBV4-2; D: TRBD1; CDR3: CASSLTADGTAQETQYF; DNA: TGTGCCAGCAGCCTTACCGCCGACGGGACAGCCCAAGAGACCCAGTACTTC
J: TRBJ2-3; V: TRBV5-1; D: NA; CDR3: CASSSDRDTDTQYF; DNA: TGCGCCAGCAGCTCCGATCGGGACACAGATACGCAGTATTTT
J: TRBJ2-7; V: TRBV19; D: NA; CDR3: CASSMWQGNYEQYF; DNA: TGTGCCAGTAGTATGTGGCAGGGGAACTACGAGCAGTACTTC
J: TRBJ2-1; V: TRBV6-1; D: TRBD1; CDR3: CASSEKGVGTGGARNEQFF; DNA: TGTGCCAGCAGTGAAAAGGGCGTGGGGACAGGGGGCGCTAGGAATGAGCAGTTCTTC
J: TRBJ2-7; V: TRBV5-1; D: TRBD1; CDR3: CASSLSTGGEQYF; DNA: TGCGCCAGCAGCCTCTCAACAGGGGGCGAGCAGTACTTC
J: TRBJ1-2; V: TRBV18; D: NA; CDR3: CASSPYDSLYGYTF; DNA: TGTGCCAGCTCACCATATGACAGTCTCTATGGCTACACCTTC
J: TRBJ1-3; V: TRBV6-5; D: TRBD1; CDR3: CASSPGGGNTIYF; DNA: TGTGCCAGCAGCCCAGGGGGTGGAAACACCATATATTTT
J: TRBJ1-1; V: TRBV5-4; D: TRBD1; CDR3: CASSPGTGPNTEAFF; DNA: TGTGCCAGCAGCCCCGGGACAGGCCCGAACACTGAAGCTTTCTTT
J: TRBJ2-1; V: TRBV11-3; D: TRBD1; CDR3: CASSLFGDSEQFF; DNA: TGTGCCAGCAGCCTCTTTGGGGACAGTGAGCAGTTCTTC
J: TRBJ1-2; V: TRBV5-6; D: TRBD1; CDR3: CASSSTTGAGGYTF; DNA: TGTGCCAGCAGCTCGACGACAGGGGCGGGTGGCTACACCTTC
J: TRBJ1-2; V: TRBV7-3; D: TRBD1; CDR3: CASSLGQGLDYGYTF; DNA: TGTGCCAGCAGCCTGGGACAGGGGTTGGACTATGGCTACACCTTC
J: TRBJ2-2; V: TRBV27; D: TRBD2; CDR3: CASSPIRLAGGPGELFF; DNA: TGTGCCAGCAGTCCAATTAGACTAGCGGGAGGACCCGGGGAGCTGTTTTTT
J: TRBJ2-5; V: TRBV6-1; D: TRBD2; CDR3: CASSELAGGQETQYF; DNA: TGTGCCAGCAGTGAACTAGCGGGGGGGCAAGAGACCCAGTACTTC
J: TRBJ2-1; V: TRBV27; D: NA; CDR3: CASSLNSYNEQFF; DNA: TGTGCCAGCAGTTTAAACAGTTACAATGAGCAGTTCTTC
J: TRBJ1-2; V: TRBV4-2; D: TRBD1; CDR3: CASSFAEGQNNYGYTF; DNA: TGTGCCAGCAGCTTCGCGGAGGGACAGAATAACTATGGCTACACCTTC
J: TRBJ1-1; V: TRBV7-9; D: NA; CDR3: CASSLGQGKLNTEAFF; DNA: TGTGCCAGCAGCTTAGGGCAGGGGAAACTGAACACTGAAGCTTTCTTT
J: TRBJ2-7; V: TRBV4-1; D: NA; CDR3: CASSQDRFYEQYF; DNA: TGCGCCAGCAGCCAAGACAGATTCTACGAGCAGTACTTC
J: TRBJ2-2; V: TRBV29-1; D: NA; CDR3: CSLLEDTTGELFF; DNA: TGCAGCCTCTTGGAGGATACCACCGGGGAGCTGTTTTTT
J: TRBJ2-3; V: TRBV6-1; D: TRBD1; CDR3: CASSGTGGADTQYF; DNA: TGTGCCAGCAGTGGGACAGGGGGCGCAGATACGCAGTATTTT
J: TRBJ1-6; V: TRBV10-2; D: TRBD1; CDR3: CASRDRSSYNSPLHF; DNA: TGCGCCAGCCGGGACAGGAGCTCCTATAATTCACCCCTCCACTTT
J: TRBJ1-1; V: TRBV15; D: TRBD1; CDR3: CATSSNRGLNTEAFF; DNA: TGTGCCACCAGCAGCAACAGGGGCCTGAACACTGAAGCTTTCTTT
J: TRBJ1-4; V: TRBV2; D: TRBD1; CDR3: CASSSGQAGSEKLFF; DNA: TGTGCCAGCAGTTCGGGACAGGCGGGAAGTGAAAAACTGTTTTTT
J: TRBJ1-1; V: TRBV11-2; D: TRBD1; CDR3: CASSGRQGAEAFF; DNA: TGTGCCAGCAGCGGGAGACAGGGGGCTGAAGCTTTCTTT
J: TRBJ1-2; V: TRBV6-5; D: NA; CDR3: CASSGPGLHGYTF; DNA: TGTGCCAGCAGTGGACCGGGACTCCATGGCTACACCTTC
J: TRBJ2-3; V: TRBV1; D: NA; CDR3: CTSSQGTSACTDTQYF; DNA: TGCACCAGCAGCCAAGGGACTAGCGCCTGCACAGATACGCAGTATTTT
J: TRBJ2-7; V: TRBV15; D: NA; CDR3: CATSRGSNNYEQYF; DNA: TGTGCCACCAGCAGAGGTAGCAACAACTACGAGCAGTACTTC
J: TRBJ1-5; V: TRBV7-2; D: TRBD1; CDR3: CASSSTGGYSNQPQHF; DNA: TGTGCCAGCAGCTCCACAGGGGGCTATAGCAATCAGCCCCAGCATTTT
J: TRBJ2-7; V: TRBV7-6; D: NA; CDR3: CASSSLQGGEQYF; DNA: TGTGCCAGCAGCTCCCTACAGGGAGGGGAGCAGTACTTC
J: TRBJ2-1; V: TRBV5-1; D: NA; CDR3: CASSSTWNEQFF; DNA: TGCGCCAGCAGCTCAACTTGGAATGAGCAGTTCTTC
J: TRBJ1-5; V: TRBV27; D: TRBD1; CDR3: CASSQLTGTQPQHF; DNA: TGTGCCAGCAGTCAACTGACAGGGACTCAGCCCCAGCATTTT
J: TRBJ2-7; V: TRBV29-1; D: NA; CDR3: CSVAQGGIYEQYF; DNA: TGCAGCGTTGCACAGGGGGGGATCTACGAGCAGTACTTC
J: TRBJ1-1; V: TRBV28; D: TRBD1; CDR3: CASSLPPGQRTEAFF; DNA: TGTGCCAGCAGTTTACCTCCGGGACAGCGCACTGAAGCTTTCTTT
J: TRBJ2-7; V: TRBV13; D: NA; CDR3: CASSKQGQRAYEQYF; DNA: TGTGCCAGCAGCAAGCAGGGGCAGAGGGCCTACGAGCAGTACTTC
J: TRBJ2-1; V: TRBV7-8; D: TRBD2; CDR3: CASSQSSGTYNEQFF; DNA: TGTGCCAGCAGCCAAAGTAGCGGGACCTACAATGAGCAGTTCTTC
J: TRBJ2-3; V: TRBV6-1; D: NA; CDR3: CASNFQGTDTQYF; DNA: TGTGCCAGCAATTTCCAGGGAACAGATACGCAGTATTTT
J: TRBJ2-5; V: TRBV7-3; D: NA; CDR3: CASSSARGAGETQYF; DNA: TGTGCCAGCAGCTCCGCTCGGGGGGCCGGGGAGACCCAGTACTTC
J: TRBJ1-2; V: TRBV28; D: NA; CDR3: CATNRGTPNYGYTF; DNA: TGTGCCACCAACCGGGGTACACCTAACTATGGCTACACCTTC